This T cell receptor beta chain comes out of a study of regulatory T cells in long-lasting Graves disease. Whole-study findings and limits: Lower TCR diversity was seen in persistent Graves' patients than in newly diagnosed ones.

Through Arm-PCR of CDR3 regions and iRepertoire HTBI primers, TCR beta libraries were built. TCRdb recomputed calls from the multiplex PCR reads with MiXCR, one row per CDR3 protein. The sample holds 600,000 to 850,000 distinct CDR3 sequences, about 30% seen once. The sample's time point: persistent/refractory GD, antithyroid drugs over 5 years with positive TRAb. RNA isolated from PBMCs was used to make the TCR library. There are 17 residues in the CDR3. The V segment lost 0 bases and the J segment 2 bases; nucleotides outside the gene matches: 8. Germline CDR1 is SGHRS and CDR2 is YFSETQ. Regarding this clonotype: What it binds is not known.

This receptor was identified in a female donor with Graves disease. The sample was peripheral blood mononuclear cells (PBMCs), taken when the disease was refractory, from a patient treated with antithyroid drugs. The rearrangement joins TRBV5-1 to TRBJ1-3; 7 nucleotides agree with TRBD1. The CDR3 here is CASSLGFSTGAGNTIYF. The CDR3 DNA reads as TGCGCCAGCAGCTTGGGCTTCAGCACAGGGGCTGGAAACACCATATATTTT.